A selection of T cell receptor beta chains follows, all from one sample in a study of a mutant IDH1 vaccine in newly diagnosed glioma. No antigen has been identified for these receptors. TCRdb's table, derived via immunoSEQ multiplex PCR, lists solely in-frame clones and lacks some. The sample records some 57,000 clones, around 80% being singletons. Specimen: PBMCs, collected from a glioma patient whose treatment included an IDH1 peptide vaccine. These receptors were collected from a woman aged 35 to 49 with glioma. Some clones in this sample may be carry-over from other donors' samples. Both conserved end residues are part of each CDR3. The D gene is left open where the match is weak. Some rows mark clone size as missing; the rest say once, few, many or name a class of expanded clone.

v_gene	d_gene	abundance	j_gene	CDR3aa	CDR3nt
TRBV6-5	.	once	TRBJ2-7	CASSYGGSEQYF	TGTGCCAGCAGTTACGGGGGGTCCGAGCAGTACTTC
TRBV21-1	.	.	TRBJ1-2	CASSKPSRDGFRANYGYTF	TGTGCCAGCAGCAAACCCAGCCGGGACGGTTTTCGCGCTAACTATGGCTACACCTTC
TRBV5-4	TRBD2	.	TRBJ2-3	CASSVGLAGGTDTQYF	TGTGCCAGCAGCGTGGGACTAGCGGGGGGCACAGATACGCAGTATTTT
TRBV6-1	.	.	TRBJ1-2	CASSEVDFYGYTF	TGTGCCAGCAGTGAGGTGGACTTTTATGGCTACACCTTC
TRBV5-4	.	.	TRBJ1-4	CASSLAPGQVNEKLFF	TGTGCCAGCAGCTTGGCTCCGGGACAAGTTAATGAAAAACTGTTTTTT
TRBV5-1	.	.	TRBJ2-5	CASSFRVEETQYF	TGCGCCAGCAGCTTCCGGGTGGAGGAGACCCAGTACTTC
TRBV6-5	.	few	TRBJ1-1	CASSYSIPGTNTEAFF	TGTGCCAGCAGTTACTCGATTCCAGGGACGAACACTGAAGCTTTCTTT
TRBV2	TRBD1	.	TRBJ1-2	CASSESFGGGDYGYTF	TGTGCCAGCAGTGAAAGTTTCGGAGGGGGCGACTATGGCTACACCTTC
TRBV7-2	.	.	TRBJ2-5	CASSLDLSYPQETQYF	TGTGCCAGCAGCTTAGACCTCAGCTACCCTCAAGAGACCCAGTACTTC
TRBV7-2	.	.	TRBJ2-4	CASSFDSGIQYF	TGTGCCAGCAGCTTCGACAGCGGCATTCAGTACTTC
TRBV19	TRBD1	.	TRBJ1-1	CASRGTGYGTEAFF	TGTGCCAGTAGGGGGACAGGCTATGGGACTGAAGCTTTCTTT
TRBV29-1	TRBD2	.	TRBJ2-2	CSTTGRGGGELFF	TGCAGCACAACGGGGCGGGGGGGCGGAGAGCTGTTTTTT
TRBV29-1	TRBD2	.	TRBJ2-3	CSVVRVRGVTDTQYF	TGCAGCGTTGTTAGAGTGCGGGGGGTGACAGATACGCAGTATTTT
TRBV7-2	TRBD1	.	TRBJ1-2	CASSINRGGYTF	TGTGCCAGCAGCATAAACAGGGGAGGCTACACCTTC
TRBV4-3	.	.	TRBJ1-3	CASSQEISGAPGNTIYF	TGCGCCAGCAGCCAAGAAATCAGCGGGGCTCCCGGAAACACCATATATTTT
TRBV6-1	.	.	TRBJ1-1	CASKVSPEAFF	TGTGCCAGCAAGGTGTCCCCTGAAGCTTTCTTT
TRBV7-9	.	.	TRBJ2-1	CASSDSTPRVRNEQFF	TGTGCCAGCAGCGACTCAACCCCGCGGGTCCGCAATGAGCAGTTCTTC
TRBV4-1	TRBD1	.	TRBJ1-6	CASSPDRGRSSNSPLHF	TGCGCCAGCAGCCCCGACAGGGGGCGGTCGTCTAATTCACCCCTCCACTTT
TRBV14	.	.	TRBJ1-2	CASSLEGVAVRDYGYTF	TGTGCCAGCAGCCTCGAGGGGGTCGCGGTGAGGGACTATGGCTACACCTTC
TRBV15	.	.	TRBJ2-3	CATSRDQSSGPDTQYF	TGTGCCACCAGCAGAGATCAGTCGTCAGGGCCAGATACGCAGTATTTT
TRBV2	.	.	TRBJ2-1	CASSNRYNEQFF	TGTGCCAGCAGTAACCGCTACAATGAGCAGTTCTTC
TRBV15	.	few	TRBJ1-1	CATSRKGRGTEAFF	TGTGCCACCAGCAGAAAGGGCCGGGGCACTGAAGCTTTCTTT
TRBV19	.	.	TRBJ2-5	CASSPGWETQYF	TGTGCCAGTAGTCCCGGCTGGGAGACCCAGTACTTC
TRBV6-5	.	.	TRBJ1-1	CASSYRGANTEAFF	TGTGCCAGCAGTTACAGGGGAGCGAACACTGAAGCTTTCTTT
TRBV2	.	.	TRBJ2-5	CASSEAGIGTEETQYF	TGTGCCAGCAGTGAAGCGGGGATTGGGACCGAAGAGACCCAGTACTTC
TRBV5-1	.	.	TRBJ2-3	CASSSESGDTQYF	TGCGCCAGCAGCTCGGAGTCAGGTGATACGCAGTATTTT
TRBV7-2	.	few	TRBJ1-1	CASSRPRGGTEAFF	TGTGCCAGCAGCCGGCCGAGGGGGGGCACTGAAGCTTTCTTT
TRBV6-5	.	.	TRBJ2-7	CASSYSGLVGNEQYF	TGTGCCAGCAGTTACTCCGGCCTAGTAGGCAACGAGCAGTACTTC
TRBV10-2	.	.	TRBJ2-7	CASSENRPAEQYF	TGCGCCAGCAGTGAGAATAGGCCCGCCGAGCAGTACTTC
TRBV7-3	TRBD1	.	TRBJ1-1	CASSGGQGLGTEAFF	TGTGCCAGCAGCGGAGGACAGGGGTTGGGCACTGAAGCTTTCTTT
TRBV4-3	.	.	TRBJ2-7	CASSQGWNNEQYF	TGCGCCAGCAGCCAAGGGTGGAACAACGAGCAGTACTTC
TRBV9	TRBD2	.	TRBJ2-7	CASSLAGGYEQYF	TGTGCCAGCAGCTTAGCGGGAGGGTACGAGCAGTACTTC
TRBV6-1	TRBD2	.	TRBJ2-7	CASSETSGSSYEQYF	TGTGCCAGCAGTGAAACTAGCGGGAGCTCCTACGAGCAGTACTTC
TRBV29-1	.	.	TRBJ2-4	CSVVGPYPLAKNIQYF	TGCAGCGTTGTAGGCCCCTACCCTTTAGCCAAAAACATTCAGTACTTC
TRBV6-6	TRBD1	.	TRBJ1-1	CASTETGRTEAFF	TGTGCCAGCACCGAGACAGGGAGAACTGAAGCTTTCTTT
TRBV29-1	TRBD1	.	TRBJ1-1	CSVGKQGVGAEAFF	TGCAGCGTTGGGAAGCAGGGGGTAGGCGCTGAAGCTTTCTTT
TRBV10-3	.	.	TRBJ2-1	CAISESGNEQFF	TGTGCCATCAGTGAGAGCGGGAATGAGCAGTTCTTC
TRBV25-1	.	.	TRBJ1-1	CASRGRSRGNTEAFF	TGTGCCAGCAGGGGCAGGTCGAGGGGGAACACTGAAGCTTTCTTT
TRBV4-1	.	.	TRBJ2-6	CASSQDPGANVLTF	TGCGCCAGCAGCCAAGACCCGGGGGCCAACGTCCTGACTTTC
TRBV27	TRBD1	.	TRBJ1-2	CASSFWGQSPNYGYTF	TGTGCCAGCAGTTTTTGGGGACAGAGCCCTAACTATGGCTACACCTTC
TRBV4-1	.	.	TRBJ1-4	CASSPLRSEKLFF	TGCGCCAGCAGCCCCCTTCGGTCCGAAAAACTGTTTTTT
TRBV10-2	TRBD1	.	TRBJ1-2	CASSGGQGASYGYTF	TGCGCCAGCAGTGGCGGACAGGGGGCTTCCTATGGCTACACCTTC
TRBV5-1	.	.	TRBJ2-1	CASSLGSTTGGANEQFF	TGCGCCAGCAGCTTGGGGTCTACGACAGGAGGTGCCAATGAGCAGTTCTTC
TRBV5-4	.	.	TRBJ1-5	CASSLRGFNQPQHF	TGTGCCAGCAGCTTGCGGGGGTTCAATCAGCCCCAGCATTTT
TRBV2	.	.	TRBJ2-7	CASSEGMTAYSEQYF	TGTGCCAGCAGTGAAGGTATGACTGCCTATTCCGAGCAGTACTTC
TRBV11-2	.	.	TRBJ1-6	CASSFPAGRGNSPLHF	TGTGCCAGCAGCTTTCCGGCCGGACGGGGAAATTCACCCCTCCACTTT
TRBV6-1	.	.	TRBJ1-5	CASSEVGSPQPQHF	TGTGCCAGCAGTGAAGTGGGGAGCCCTCAGCCCCAGCATTTT
TRBV11-3	TRBD1	.	TRBJ2-2	CASSVGQGGTGELFF	TGTGCCAGCAGCGTAGGACAGGGTGGCACCGGGGAGCTGTTTTTT
TRBV25-1	TRBD1	.	TRBJ2-7	CASGLFGQGADEQYF	TGTGCCAGCGGCCTATTTGGACAGGGGGCGGACGAGCAGTACTTC